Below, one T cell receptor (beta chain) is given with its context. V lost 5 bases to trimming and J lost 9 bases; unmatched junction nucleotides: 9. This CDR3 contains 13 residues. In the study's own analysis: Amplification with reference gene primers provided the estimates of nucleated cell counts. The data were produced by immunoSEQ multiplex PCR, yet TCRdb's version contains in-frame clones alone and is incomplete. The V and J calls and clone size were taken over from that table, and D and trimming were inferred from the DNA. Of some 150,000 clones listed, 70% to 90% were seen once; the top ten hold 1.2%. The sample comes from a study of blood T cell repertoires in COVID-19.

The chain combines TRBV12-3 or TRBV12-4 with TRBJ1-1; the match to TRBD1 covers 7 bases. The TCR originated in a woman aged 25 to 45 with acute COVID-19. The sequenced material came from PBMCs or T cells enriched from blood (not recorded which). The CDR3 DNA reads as TGTGCCAGCAGTCCGACTGGGACAGCGAAAGCTTTCTTT. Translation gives CASSPTGTAKAFF.